This TCR beta chain was identified during a study of blood T cells in healthy people across ages. Study-wide points: Roughly linear age-related decline in beta diversity appeared, significant by age 40.

In terms of origin and age, donors were healthy Caucasian individuals from Russia aged about 6 to 90. Researchers collected approximately 9.5 milliliters of peripheral blood from every single donor. Trimming left V 0 bases short and J 2 bases short, with 8 bases between. Germline CDR1 and CDR2: DFQATT and SNEGSKA (reference sequence). The CDR3 runs to 14 residues. Note on this clonotype: The target antigen is unknown.

Together with a sample-barcoded 5' primer, a J-beta primer mix was included in a second PCR lasting about 6 to 11 cycles. TCRdb reanalysed the 5' RACE reads using MiXCR and keeps one entry per CDR3 protein. The sample consists of roughly 1,800,000 distinct CDR3 sequences, about 49% of them appearing once. Sequencing used blood. This TCR was recovered from a woman aged 40 to 49 in good health. The chain joins TRBV20-1 to TRBJ2-1; D is ambiguous. CDR3 in DNA: TGCAGTGCTAGAGATATATCCCCCTACAATGAGCAGTTCTTC. It translates to CSARDISPYNEQFF.